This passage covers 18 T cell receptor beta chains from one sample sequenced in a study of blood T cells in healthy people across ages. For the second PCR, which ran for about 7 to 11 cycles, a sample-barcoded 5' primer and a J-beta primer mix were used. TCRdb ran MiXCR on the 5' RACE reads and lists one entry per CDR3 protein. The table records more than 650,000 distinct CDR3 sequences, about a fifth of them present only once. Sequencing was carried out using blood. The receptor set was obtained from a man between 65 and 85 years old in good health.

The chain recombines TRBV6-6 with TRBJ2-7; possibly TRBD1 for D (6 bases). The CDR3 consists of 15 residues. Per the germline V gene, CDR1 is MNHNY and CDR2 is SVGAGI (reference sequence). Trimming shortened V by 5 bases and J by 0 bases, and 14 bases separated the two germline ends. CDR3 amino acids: CASSGADRSSYEQYF. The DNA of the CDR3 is TGTGCCAGCAGTGGGGCAGACAGGAGCTCCTACGAGCAGTACTTC.

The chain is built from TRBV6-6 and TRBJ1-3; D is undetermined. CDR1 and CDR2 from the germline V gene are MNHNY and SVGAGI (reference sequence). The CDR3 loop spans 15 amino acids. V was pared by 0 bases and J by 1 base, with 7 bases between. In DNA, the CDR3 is TGTGCCAGCAGTTACTCGGTAGGGTCTGGAAACACCATATATTTT. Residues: CASSYSVGSGNTIYF.

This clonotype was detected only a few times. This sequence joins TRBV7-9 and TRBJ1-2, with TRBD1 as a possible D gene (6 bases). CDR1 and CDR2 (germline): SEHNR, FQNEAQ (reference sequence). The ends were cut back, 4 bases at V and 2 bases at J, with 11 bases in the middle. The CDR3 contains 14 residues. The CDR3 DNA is TGTGCCAGCAGCTGGAGACAGGAAAACTATGGCTACACCTTC. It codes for CASSWRQENYGYTF.

This CDR3 is CSVGYSGNTIYF. CDR3 bases: TGCAGCGTTGGCTACTCTGGAAACACCATATATTTT. The gene calls are TRBV29-1 and TRBJ1-3; D gene unclear. Germline-derived CDR1 and CDR2 are SQVTM and ANQGSEA. The CDR3 has 12 residues. The V end was cut by 4 bases, the J end by 0 bases, with 4 bases between. The variable domain in full, completed from reference TRBV29-1 and TRBJ1-3, reads SAVISQKPSRDICQRGTSLTIQCQVDSQVTMMFWYRQQPGQSLTLIATANQGSEATYESGFVIDKFPISRPNLTFSTLTVSNMSPEDSSIYLCSVGYSGNTIYFGEGSWLTVV.

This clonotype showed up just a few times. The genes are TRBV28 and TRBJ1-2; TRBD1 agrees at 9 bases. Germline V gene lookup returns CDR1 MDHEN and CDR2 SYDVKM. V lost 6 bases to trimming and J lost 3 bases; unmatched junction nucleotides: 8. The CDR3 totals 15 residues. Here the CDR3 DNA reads TGTGCCAGCAGGGTCGGGACAGGGTTGTACTATGGCTACACCTTC. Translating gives CASRVGTGLYYGYTF.

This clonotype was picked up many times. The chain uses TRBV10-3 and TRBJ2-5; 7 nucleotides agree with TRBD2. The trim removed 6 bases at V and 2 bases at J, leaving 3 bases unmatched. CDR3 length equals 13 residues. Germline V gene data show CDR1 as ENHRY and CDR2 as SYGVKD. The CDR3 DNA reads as TGTGCCATCAGCTTGCGGGGGCAAGAGACCCAGTACTTC. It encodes CAISLRGQETQYF.

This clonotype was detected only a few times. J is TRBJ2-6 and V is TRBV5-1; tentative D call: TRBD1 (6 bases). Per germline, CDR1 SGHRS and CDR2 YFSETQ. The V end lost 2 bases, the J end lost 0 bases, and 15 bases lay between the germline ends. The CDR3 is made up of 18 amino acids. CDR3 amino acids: CASSFRDIDFSGANVLTF. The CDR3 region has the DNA TGCGCCAGCAGCTTCCGGGACATCGACTTCTCTGGGGCCAACGTCCTGACTTTC.

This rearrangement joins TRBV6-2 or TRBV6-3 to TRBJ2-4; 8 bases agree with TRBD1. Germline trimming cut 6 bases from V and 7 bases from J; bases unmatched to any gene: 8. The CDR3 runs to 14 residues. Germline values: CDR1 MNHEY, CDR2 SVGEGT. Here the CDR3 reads CASSQRTGFNIQYF. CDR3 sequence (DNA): TGTGCCAGCAGCCAAAGGACAGGGTTTAACATTCAGTACTTC.

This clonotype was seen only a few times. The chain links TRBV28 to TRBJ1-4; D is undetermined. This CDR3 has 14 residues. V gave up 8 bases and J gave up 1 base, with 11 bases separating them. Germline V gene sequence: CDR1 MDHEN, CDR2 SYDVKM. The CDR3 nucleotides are TGTGCCAGCCAGATCGGGGTAACTAATGAAAAACTGTTTTTT. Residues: CASQIGVTNEKLFF.

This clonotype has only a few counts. This CDR3 is CASGGGWKAFF. The CDR3 nucleotides are TGTGCCAGCGGTGGGGGTTGGAAAGCTTTCTTT. The V gene is TRBV6-2 or TRBV6-3, the J gene TRBJ1-1, with a weak D call TRBD1 (5 bases). The CDR3 has 11 amino acids. Trimming cost V 8 bases and J 9 bases, with 13 bases left between them. Germline V gene sequence: CDR1 MNHEY, CDR2 SVGEGT.

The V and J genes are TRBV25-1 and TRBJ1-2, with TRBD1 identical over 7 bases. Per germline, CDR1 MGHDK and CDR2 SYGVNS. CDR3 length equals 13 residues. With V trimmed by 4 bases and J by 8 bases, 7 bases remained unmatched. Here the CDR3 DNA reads TGTGCCAGCAGTGGGCCGACAGGGATAGGCTACACCTTC. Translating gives CASSGPTGIGYTF.

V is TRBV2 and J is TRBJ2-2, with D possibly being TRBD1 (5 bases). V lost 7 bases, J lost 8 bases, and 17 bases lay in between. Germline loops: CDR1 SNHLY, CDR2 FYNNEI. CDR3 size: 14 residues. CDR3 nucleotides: TGTGCCAGCAAGATAAGGGGTGGAGAAGGGGAGCTGTTTTTT. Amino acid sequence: CASKIRGGEGELFF.

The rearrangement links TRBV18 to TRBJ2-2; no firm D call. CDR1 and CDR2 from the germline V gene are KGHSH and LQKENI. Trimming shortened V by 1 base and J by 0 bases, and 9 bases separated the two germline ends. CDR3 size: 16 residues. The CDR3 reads CASSPLAAPNTGELFF. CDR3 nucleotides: TGTGCCAGCTCACCACTAGCAGCCCCGAACACCGGGGAGCTGTTTTTT. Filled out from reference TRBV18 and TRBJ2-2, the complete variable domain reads NAGVMQNPRHLVRRRGQEARLRCSPMKGHSHVYWYRQLPEEGLKFMVYLQKENIIDESGMPKERFSAEFPKEGPSILRIQQVVRGDSAAYFCASSPLAAPNTGELFFGEGSRLTVL.

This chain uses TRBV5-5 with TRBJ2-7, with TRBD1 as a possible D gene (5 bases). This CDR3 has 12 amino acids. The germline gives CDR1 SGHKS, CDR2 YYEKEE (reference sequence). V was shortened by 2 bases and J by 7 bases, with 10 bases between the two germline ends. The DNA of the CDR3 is TGTGCCAGCAGCTTCGCGGCAGGGGAGCAGTACGTC. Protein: CASSFAAGEQYV.

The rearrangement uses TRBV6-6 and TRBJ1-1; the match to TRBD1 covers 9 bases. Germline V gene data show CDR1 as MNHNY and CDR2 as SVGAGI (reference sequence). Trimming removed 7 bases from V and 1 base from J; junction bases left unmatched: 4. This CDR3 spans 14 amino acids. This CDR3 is CASNGQGTNTEAFF. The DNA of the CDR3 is TGTGCCAGCAACGGACAGGGGACGAACACTGAAGCTTTCTTT.

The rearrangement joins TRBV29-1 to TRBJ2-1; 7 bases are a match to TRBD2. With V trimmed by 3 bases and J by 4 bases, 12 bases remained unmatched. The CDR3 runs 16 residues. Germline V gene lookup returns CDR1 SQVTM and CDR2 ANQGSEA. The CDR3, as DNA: TGCAGCGTTGATCCTCGGGCGGGGGAAACGTACAATGAGCAGTTCTTC. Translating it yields CSVDPRAGETYNEQFF.

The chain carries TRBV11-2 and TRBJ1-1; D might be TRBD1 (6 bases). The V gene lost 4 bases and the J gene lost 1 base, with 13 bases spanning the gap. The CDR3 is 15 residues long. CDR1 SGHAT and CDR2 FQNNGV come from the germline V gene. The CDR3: CASSSNRVGNTEAFF. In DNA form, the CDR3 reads TGTGCCAGCAGCTCAAACAGGGTCGGGAACACTGAAGCTTTCTTT.

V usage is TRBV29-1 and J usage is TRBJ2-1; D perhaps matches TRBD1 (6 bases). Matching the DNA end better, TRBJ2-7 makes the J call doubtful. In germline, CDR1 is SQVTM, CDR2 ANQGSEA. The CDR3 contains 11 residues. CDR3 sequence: CSSTTGYEQYF. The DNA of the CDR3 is TGCAGCTCAACAACAGGGTACGAGCAGTACTTC.